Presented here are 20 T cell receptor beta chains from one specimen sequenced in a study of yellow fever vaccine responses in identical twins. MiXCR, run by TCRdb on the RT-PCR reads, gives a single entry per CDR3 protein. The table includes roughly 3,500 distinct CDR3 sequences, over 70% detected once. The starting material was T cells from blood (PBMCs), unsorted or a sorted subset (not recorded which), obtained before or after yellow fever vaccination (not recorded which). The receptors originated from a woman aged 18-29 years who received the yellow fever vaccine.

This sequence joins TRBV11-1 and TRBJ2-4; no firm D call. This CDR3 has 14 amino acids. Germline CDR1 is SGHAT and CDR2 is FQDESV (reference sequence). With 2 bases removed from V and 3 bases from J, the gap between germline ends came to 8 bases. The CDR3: CASSLLPGKNIQYF. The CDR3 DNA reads TGTGCCAGCAGCTTACTTCCCGGCAAAAACATTCAGTACTTC.

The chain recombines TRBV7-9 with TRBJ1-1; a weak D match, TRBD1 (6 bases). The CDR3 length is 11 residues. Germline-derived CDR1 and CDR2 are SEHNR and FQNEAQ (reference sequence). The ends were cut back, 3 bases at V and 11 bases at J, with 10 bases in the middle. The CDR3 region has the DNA TGTGCCAGCAGCTTCAGGGGTGGGGCTTTCTTT. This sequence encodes CASSFRGGAFF. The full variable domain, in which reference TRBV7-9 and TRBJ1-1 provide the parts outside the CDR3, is DTGVSQNPRHKITKRGQNVTFRCDPISEHNRLYWYRQTLGQGPEFLTYFQNEAQLEKSRLLSDRFSAERPKGSFSTLEIQRTEQGDSAMYLCASSFRGGAFFGQGTRLTVV.

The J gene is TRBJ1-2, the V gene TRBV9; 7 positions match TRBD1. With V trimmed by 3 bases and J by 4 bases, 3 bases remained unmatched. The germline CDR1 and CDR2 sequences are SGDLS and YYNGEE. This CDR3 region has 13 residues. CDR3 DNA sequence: TGTGCCAGCAGCGCCAGGGACAGCTATGGCTACACCTTC. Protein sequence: CASSARDSYGYTF.

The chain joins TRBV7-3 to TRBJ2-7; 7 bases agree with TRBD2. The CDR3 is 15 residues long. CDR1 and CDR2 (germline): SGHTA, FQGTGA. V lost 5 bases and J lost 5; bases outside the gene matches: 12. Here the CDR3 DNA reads TGTGCCAGCAGCCTCTCCGGGACTATGGCCCACGAGCAGTACGTC. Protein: CASSLSGTMAHEQYV.

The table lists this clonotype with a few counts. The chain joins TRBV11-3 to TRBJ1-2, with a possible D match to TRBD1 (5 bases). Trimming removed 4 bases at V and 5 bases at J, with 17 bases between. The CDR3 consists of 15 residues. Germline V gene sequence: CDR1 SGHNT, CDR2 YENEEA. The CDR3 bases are TGTGCCAGCAGCTCCACCCGGGACGCAGTATATGGCTACACCTTC. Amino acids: CASSSTRDAVYGYTF.

Here the CDR3 reads CASSFGAGGGNIQYF. The CDR3 nucleotides are TGTGCCAGCAGTTTTGGAGCGGGAGGGGGGAACATTCAGTACTTC. V and J are TRBV12-3 or TRBV12-4 and TRBJ2-4; 10 bases are a match to TRBD2. The CDR3 has 15 residues. The ends lost 3 bases at V and 7 bases at J; junction bases unmatched: 6.

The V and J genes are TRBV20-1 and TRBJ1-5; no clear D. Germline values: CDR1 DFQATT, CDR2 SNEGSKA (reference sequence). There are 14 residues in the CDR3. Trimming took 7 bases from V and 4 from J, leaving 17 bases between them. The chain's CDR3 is CSVNPKHSNQPQHF. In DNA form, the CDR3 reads TGCAGTGTCAACCCCAAGCACTCTAATCAGCCCCAGCATTTT.

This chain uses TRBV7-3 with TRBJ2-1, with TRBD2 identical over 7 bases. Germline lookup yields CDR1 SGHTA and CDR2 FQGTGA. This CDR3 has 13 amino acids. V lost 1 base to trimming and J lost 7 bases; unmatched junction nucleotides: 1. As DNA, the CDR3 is TGTGCCAGCAGCTTAATGGGAGGGAATGAGCAGTTCTTC. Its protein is CASSLMGGNEQFF.

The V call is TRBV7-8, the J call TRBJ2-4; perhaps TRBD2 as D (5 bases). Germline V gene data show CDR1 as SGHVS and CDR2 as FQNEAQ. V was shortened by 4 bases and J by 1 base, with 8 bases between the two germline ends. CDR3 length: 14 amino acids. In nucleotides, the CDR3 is TGTGCCAGCAGCTCAGGCGGGGCCAAAAACATTCAGTACTTC. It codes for CASSSGGAKNIQYF.

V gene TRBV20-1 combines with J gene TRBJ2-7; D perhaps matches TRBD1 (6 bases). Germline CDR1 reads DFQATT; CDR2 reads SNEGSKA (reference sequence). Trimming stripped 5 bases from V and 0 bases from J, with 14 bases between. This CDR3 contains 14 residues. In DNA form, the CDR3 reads TGCAGTGCTCTCAGGGGTGGTAACTCCTACGAGCAGTACTTC. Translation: CSALRGGNSYEQYF.

The CDR3 loop is CASSLGTSAETQYF. The CDR3 nucleotides are TGTGCCAGCAGCTTAGGGACTAGCGCAGAGACCCAGTACTTC. This chain connects TRBV13 to TRBJ2-5; the match to TRBD2 covers 8 bases. The CDR3 has 14 amino acids. J lost 4 bases, V lost 0 bases, and 1 base had no gene match. Germline V gives CDR1 PRHDT, CDR2 FYEKMQ (reference sequence).

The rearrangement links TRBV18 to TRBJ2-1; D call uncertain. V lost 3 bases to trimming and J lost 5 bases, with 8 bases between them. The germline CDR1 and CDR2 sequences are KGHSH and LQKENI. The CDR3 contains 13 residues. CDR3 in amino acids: CASSPALNNEQFF. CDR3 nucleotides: TGTGCCAGCTCACCCGCTCTCAACAATGAGCAGTTCTTC.

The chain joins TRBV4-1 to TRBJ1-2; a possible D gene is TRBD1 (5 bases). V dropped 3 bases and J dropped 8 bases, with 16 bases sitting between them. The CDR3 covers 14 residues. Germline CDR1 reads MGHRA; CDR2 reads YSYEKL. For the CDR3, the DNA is TGCGCCAGCAGCCACGCCGGGACTACTGGGGGCTACACCTTC. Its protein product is CASSHAGTTGGYTF.

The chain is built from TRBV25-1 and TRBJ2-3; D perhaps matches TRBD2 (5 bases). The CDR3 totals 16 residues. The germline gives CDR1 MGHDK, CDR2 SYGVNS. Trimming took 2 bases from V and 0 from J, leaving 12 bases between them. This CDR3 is CASSELRDTSTDTQYF. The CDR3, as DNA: TGTGCCAGCAGTGAACTGAGGGATACTAGCACAGATACGCAGTATTTT.

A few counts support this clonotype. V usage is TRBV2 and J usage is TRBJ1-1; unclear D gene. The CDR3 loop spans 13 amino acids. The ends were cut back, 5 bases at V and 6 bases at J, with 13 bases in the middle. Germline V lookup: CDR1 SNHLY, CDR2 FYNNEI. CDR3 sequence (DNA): TGTGCCAGCAGTTCCCTGTTGGCCTCTGAAGCTTTCTTT. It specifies CASSSLLASEAFF.

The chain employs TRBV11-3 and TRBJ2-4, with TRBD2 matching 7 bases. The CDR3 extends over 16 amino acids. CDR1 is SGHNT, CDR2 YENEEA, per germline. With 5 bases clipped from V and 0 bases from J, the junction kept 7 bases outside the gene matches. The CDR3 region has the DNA TGTGCCAGCAGCCGGGCGGGGAGGGTAGCCAAAAACATTCAGTACTTC. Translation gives CASSRAGRVAKNIQYF.

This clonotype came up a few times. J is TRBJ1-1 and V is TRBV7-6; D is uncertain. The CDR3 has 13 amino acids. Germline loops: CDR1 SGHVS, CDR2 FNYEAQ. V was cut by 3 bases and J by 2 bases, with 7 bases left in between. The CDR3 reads CASSLLVNTEAFF. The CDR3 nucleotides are TGTGCCAGCAGCTTGTTAGTAAACACTGAAGCTTTCTTT. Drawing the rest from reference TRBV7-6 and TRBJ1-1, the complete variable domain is GAGVSQSPRYKVTKRGQDVALRCDPISGHVSLYWYRQALGQGPEFLTYFNYEAQQDKSGLPNDRFSAERPEGSISTLTIQRTEQRDSAMYRCASSLLVNTEAFFGQGTRLTVV.

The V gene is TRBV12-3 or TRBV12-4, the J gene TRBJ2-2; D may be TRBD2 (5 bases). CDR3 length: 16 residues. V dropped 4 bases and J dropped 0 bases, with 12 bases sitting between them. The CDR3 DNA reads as TGTGCCAGCAGTTACCGAGGGCTAACGAACACCGGGGAGCTGTTTTTT. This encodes CASSYRGLTNTGELFF.

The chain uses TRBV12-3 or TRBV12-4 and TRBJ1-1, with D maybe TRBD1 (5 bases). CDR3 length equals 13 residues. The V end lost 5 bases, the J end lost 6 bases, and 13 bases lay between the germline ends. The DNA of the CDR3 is TGTGCCAGCAGTCTCGTCGGGGGAGCTGAAGCTTTCTTT. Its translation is CASSLVGGAEAFF.

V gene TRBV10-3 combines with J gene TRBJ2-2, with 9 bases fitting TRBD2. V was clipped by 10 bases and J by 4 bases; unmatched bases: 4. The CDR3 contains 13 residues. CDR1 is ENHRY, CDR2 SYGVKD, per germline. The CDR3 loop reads CAKRGDPTGELFF. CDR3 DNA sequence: TGTGCCAAGCGGGGGGACCCCACCGGGGAGCTGTTTTTT.